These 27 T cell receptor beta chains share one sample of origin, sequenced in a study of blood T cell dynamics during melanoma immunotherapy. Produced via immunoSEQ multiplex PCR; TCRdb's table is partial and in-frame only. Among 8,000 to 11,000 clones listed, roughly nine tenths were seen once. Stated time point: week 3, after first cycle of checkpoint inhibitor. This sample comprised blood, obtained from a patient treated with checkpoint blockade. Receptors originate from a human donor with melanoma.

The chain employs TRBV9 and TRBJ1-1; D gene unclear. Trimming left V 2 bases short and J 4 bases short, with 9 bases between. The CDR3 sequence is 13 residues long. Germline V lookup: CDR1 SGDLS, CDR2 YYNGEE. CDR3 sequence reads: CASSVGRITEAFF. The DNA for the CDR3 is TGTGCCAGCAGCGTGGGTCGGATCACTGAAGCTTTCTTT.

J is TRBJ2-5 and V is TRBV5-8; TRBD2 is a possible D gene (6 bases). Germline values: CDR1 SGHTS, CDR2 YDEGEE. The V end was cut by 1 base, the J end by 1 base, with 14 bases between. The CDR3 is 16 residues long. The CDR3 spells CASSLFTGEGQETQYF. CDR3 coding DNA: TGTGCCAGCAGCTTGTTCACGGGAGAGGGCCAAGAGACCCAGTACTTC.

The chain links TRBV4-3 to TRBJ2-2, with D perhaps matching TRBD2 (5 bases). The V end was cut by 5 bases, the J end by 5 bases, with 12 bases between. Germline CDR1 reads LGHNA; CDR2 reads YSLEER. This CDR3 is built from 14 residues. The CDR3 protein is CASSSDGMTGELFF. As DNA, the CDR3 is TGCGCCAGCAGCTCGGACGGGATGACCGGGGAGCTGTTTTTT.

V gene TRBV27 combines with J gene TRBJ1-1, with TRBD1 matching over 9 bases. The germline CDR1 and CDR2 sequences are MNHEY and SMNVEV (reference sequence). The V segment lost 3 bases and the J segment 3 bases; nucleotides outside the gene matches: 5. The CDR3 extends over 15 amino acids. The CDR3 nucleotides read TGTGCCAGCAGTTTCGGGGACAGGGTGTACACTGAAGCTTTCTTT. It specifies CASSFGDRVYTEAFF.

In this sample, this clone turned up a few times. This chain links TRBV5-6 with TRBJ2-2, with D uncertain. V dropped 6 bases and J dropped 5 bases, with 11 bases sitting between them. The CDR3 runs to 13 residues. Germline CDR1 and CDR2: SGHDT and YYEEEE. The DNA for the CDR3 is TGTGCCAGCACTCTCCGAGCAACCGGGGAGCTGTTTTTT. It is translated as CASTLRATGELFF.

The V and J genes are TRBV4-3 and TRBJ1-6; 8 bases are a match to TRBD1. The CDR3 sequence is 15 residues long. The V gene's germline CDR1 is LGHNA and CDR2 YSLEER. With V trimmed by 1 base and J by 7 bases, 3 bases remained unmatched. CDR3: CASSQVGTGNSPLHF. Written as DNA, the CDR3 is TGCGCCAGCAGCCAAGTCGGGACAGGAAATTCACCCCTCCACTTT.

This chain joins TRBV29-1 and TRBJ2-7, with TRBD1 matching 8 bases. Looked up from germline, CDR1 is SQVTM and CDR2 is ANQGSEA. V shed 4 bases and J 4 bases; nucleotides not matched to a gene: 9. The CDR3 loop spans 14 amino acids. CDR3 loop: CSVVFSDRVYEQYF. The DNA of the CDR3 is TGCAGCGTTGTGTTCTCGGACAGGGTATACGAGCAGTACTTC.

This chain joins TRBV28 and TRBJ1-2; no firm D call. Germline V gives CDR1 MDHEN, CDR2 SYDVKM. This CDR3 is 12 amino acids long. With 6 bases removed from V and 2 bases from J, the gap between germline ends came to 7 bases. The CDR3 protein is CASRDGNYGYTF. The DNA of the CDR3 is TGTGCCAGCAGAGACGGGAACTATGGCTACACCTTC.

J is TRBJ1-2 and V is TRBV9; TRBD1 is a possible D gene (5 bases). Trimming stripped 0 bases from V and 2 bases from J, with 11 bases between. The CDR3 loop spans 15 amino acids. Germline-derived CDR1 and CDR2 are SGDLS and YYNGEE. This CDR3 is CASSVDGAGNYGYTF. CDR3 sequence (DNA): TGTGCCAGCAGCGTAGATGGGGCGGGGAACTATGGCTACACCTTC. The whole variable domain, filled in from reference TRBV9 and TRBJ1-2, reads DSGVTQTPKHLITATGQRVTLRCSPRSGDLSVYWYQQSLDQGLQFLIQYYNGEERAKGNILERFSAQQFPDLHSELNLSSLELGDSALYFCASSVDGAGNYGYTFGSGTRLTVV.

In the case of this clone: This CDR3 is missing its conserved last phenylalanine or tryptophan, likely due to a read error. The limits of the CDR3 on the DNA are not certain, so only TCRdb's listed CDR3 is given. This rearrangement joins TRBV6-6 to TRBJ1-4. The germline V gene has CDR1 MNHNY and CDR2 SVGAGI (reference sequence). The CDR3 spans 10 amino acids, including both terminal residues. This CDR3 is CAGTGVGGPY.

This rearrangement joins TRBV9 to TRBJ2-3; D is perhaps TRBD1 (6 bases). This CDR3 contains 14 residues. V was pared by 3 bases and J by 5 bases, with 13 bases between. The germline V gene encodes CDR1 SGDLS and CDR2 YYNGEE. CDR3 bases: TGTGCCAGCAGCGCCGGACAGCAGCTAGATACGCAGTATTTT. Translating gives CASSAGQQLDTQYF.

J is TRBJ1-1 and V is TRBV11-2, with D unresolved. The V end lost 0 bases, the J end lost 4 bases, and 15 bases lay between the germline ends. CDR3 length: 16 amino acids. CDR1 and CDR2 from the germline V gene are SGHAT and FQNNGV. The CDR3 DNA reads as TGTGCCAGCAGCTTAGAGTTCGGGAAACGGGGCACTGAAGCTTTCTTT. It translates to CASSLEFGKRGTEAFF.

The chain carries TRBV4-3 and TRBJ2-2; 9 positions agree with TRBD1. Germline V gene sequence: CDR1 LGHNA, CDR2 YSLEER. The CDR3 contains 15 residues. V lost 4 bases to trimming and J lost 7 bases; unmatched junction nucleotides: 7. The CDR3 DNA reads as TGCGCCAGCAGCCTTGGACAGGGGTTGGGCGGGGAGCTGTTTTTT. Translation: CASSLGQGLGGELFF.

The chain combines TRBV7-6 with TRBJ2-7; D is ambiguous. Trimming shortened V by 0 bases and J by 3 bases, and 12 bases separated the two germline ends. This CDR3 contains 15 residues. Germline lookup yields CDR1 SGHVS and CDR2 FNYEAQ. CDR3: CASSLATDGSYEQYF. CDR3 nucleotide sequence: TGTGCCAGCAGCTTAGCGACGGACGGAAGCTACGAGCAGTACTTC.

In nucleotides, the CDR3 is TGTGCCAGCAGCTTAGAGTCAGCGGGAGGTGGCGAGACCCAGTACTTC. It is translated as CASSLESAGGGETQYF. V is TRBV11-3 and J is TRBJ2-5, with TRBD2 matching over 9 bases. Germline V gives CDR1 SGHNT, CDR2 YENEEA. The junction had 7 bases not matched to a gene; V was cut back by 0 bases and J by 5 bases. The CDR3 has 16 residues.

This CDR3 is CASSHMERTGISTEAFF. CDR3 bases: TGTGCCAGCAGCCACATGGAACGGACAGGGATAAGCACTGAAGCTTTCTTT. This chain links TRBV2 with TRBJ1-1; 8 nucleotides line up with TRBD1. This CDR3 contains 17 residues. J lost 4 bases, V lost 6 bases, and 16 bases had no gene match. The germline V gene encodes CDR1 SNHLY and CDR2 FYNNEI.

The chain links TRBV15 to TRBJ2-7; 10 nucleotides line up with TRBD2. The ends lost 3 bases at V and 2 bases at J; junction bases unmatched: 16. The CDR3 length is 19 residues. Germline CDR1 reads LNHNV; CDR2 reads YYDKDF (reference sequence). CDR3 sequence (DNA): TGTGCCACCAGCAGGGAGGGGCTAGCGGGAGCTCTTCCTACCTACGAGCAGTACTTC. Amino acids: CATSREGLAGALPTYEQYF.

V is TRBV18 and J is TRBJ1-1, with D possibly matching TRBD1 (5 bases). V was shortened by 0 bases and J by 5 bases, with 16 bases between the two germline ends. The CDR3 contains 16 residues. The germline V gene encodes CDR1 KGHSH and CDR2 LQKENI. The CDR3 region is CASSPPERGGATEAFF. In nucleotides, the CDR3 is TGTGCCAGCTCACCACCGGAAAGGGGAGGTGCGACTGAAGCTTTCTTT.

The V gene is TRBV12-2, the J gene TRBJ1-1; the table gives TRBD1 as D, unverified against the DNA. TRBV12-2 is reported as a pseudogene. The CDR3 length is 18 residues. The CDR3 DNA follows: TGTGCAAGTCGCTTATGCAGACCCTGGGACAGCCAGAACACTGAAGCTTTCTTT. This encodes CASRLCRPWDSQNTEAFF.

Written as DNA, the CDR3 is TGTGCCAGCTCACTCACTTCCCCCCACTCTGGGGCCAACGTCCTGACTTTC. Translated: CASSLTSPHSGANVLTF. The V call is TRBV18, the J call TRBJ2-6; D is ambiguous. V shed 4 bases and J shed 0 bases, with 13 bases lying between them. Germline CDR1 and CDR2: KGHSH and LQKENI. The CDR3 is 17 amino acids.

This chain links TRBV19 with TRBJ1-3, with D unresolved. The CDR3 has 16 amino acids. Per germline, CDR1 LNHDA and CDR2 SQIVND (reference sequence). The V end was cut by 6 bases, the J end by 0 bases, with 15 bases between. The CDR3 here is CASRPPGRSSGNTIYF. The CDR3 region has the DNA TGTGCCAGTAGGCCACCGGGTCGCAGCTCTGGAAACACCATATATTTT. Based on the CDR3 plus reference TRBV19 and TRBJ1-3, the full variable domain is DGGITQSPKYLFRKEGQNVTLSCEQNLNHDAMYWYRQDPGQGLRLIYYSQIVNDFQKGDIAEGYSVSREKKESFPLTVTSAQKNPTAFYLCASRPPGRSSGNTIYFGEGSWLTVV.

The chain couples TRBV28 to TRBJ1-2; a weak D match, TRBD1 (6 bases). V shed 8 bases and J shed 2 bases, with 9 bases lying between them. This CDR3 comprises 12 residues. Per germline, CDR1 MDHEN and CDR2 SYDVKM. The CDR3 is CASSDRNYGYTF. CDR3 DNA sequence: TGTGCCAGCTCGGACAGAAACTATGGCTACACCTTC.

DNA for the CDR3: TGCAGCGTTGAAGATCAAGGGACAGGGGGCATCACCTTC. As protein: CSVEDQGTGGITF. The genes are TRBV29-1 and TRBJ1-2; TRBD1 matches at 12 bases. Germline V CDR1 and CDR2: SQVTM, ANQGSEA. The V gene end was trimmed by 0 bases and the J gene end by 13 bases; junction bases not matched to a gene: 6. This CDR3 spans 13 amino acids.

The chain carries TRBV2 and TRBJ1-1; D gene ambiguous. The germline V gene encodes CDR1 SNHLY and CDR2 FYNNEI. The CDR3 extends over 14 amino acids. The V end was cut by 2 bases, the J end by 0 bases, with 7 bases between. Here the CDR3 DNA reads TGTGCCAGCAGTGAATCTAGGCTGAACACTGAAGCTTTCTTT. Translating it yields CASSESRLNTEAFF.

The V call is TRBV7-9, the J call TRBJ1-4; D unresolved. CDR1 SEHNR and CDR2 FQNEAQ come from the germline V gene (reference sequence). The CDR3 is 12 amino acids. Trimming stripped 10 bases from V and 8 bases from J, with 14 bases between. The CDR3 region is CATRDYHEKLFF. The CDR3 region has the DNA TGTGCCACCAGAGATTATCACGAAAAACTGTTTTTT.

CDR3 bases: TGTGCCAGCAGCCAACATGGCGAGCAGTACTTC. Residues: CASSQHGEQYF. This sequence joins TRBV5-6 and TRBJ2-7; no reliable D call. CDR3 length: 11 residues. The V end lost 4 bases, the J end lost 6 bases, and 8 bases lay between the germline ends. CDR1 and CDR2 (germline): SGHDT, YYEEEE. Combining the CDR3 with reference TRBV5-6 and TRBJ2-7 gives the whole variable domain DAGVTQSPTHLIKTRGQQVTLRCSPKSGHDTVSWYQQALGQGPQFIFQYYEEEERQRGNFPDRFSGHQFPNYSSELNVNALLLGDSALYLCASSQHGEQYFGPGTRLTVT.

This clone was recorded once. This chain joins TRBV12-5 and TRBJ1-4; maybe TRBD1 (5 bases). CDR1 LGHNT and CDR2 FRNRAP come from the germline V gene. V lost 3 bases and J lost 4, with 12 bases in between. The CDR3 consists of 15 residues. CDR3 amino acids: CASGFSGTFNEKLFF. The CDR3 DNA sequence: TGTGCTAGTGGTTTCTCCGGGACTTTTAATGAAAAACTGTTTTTT.